This is a list of T cell receptor beta chains from one sample in a study of read filtering for tumor transcriptome and immune sequencing. MiXCR, applied by TCRdb to the reads, yields one record per CDR3 protein. This sample has over 50,000 distinct CDR3 sequences, with around 21% found just once. Sequencing was performed on a population of CD138-negative cells sorted from bone marrow. These receptors were collected from a donor over 35 with multiple myeloma. CDR3s leave out the opening cysteine and the closing phenylalanine or tryptophan. The order of the fields is V gene, J gene, CDR3 protein.

>TRBV20-1|TRBJ1-4
SASSVLSTNEKLF
>TRBV6-1|TRBJ1-1
ASSLGTGAEAF
>TRBV2|TRBJ2-2
ASRTGTGGRNTGELF
>TRBV6-1|TRBJ1-1
ASSSQDPSAEAF
>TRBV7-9|TRBJ2-7
ASNLGGQPNYERY
>TRBV7-9|TRBJ1-3
AGSLEGYTIY
>TRBV28|TRBJ1-2
ASSTGQLLYGYT
>TRBV12-3/TRBV12-4|TRBJ1-5
ASSPTSRQPQH
>TRBV20-1|TRBJ1-5
SARALSGRSNQPQH
>TRBV7-3|TRBJ1-2
ASSLTGTGGADYGYT
>TRBV20-1|TRBJ2-3
RESGSGTDTQY
>TRBV11-2|TRBJ2-7
ASSLSPASAYEQY
>TRBV10-3|TRBJ1-3
AISVSDSGNTIY
>TRBV5-6|TRBJ2-3
ASSLGLAATDTQY
>TRBV28|TRBJ2-5
ASSLWEGGETQY
>TRBV12-3/TRBV12-4|TRBJ2-7
ASSLGAAYEQY
>TRBV5-1|TRBJ2-3
ASSLSTGATDTQY
>TRBV7-6|TRBJ2-2
ASSPTSGGALGGELF
>TRBV12-3/TRBV12-4|TRBJ2-5
ASSRTSGRQETQY
>TRBV21-1|TRBJ1-1
ASSNGVVLDTEAF
>TRBV5-1|TRBJ2-7
ASKTAYDLITYEQY
>TRBV27|TRBJ1-1
ASSFSENTEAF
>TRBV6-5|TRBJ2-5
ASSYNGGQETQY
>TRBV5-1|TRBJ2-5
ASSIGQGAETQY
>TRBV18|TRBJ2-3
ASSRTGTSGEWSTDTQY
>TRBV20-1|TRBJ2-5
SAREMAPKGTQY
>TRBV9|TRBJ2-2
ASSPRGRGAGELF
>TRBV5-1|TRBJ2-2
ASSPRTRTGELF
>TRBV19|TRBJ2-2
ASSGANTGELF
>TRBV2|TRBJ2-1
ASSLPGQGVTVQF